Listed here is a single T cell receptor beta chain. What it binds is unknown. The data derive from a study of blood T cells in healthy people across ages. A sample-barcoded 5' primer and a J-beta primer mix were used in a second PCR of about 7 to 11 cycles. MiXCR, run by TCRdb on the 5' RACE reads, gives a single entry per CDR3 protein. Among 1.2 million to 1.5 million distinct CDR3 sequences listed, roughly 45% were seen once. Findings and caveats of the study: Higher diversity and more naive CD4+ cells were features of long-lived donors, compared to aged donors. Those diversity estimates obtained from one million T cells were thought to be underestimates.

CDR3 length equals 15 residues. Germline V gene lookup returns CDR1 ENHRY and CDR2 SYGVKD. Trimming pared 0 bases from V and 4 bases from J, leaving 12 bases between. The chain employs TRBV10-3 and TRBJ1-1; D unclear. The material sequenced was blood. The source of this sequence is a woman under 30 in good health. CDR3 DNA sequence: TGTGCCATCAGTGAGTCACAAGGGTGGGCCACTGAAGCTTTCTTT. This translates into CAISESQGWATEAFF.